This T cell receptor beta chain emerged from a study of T-cell reconstitution after alpha-beta-depleted transplantation in children (dated by TCRdb to the mid-2010s). Broadly, across the study: Using TCR repertoire profiling, the study quantitatively followed how T-cell immune reconstitution unfolded in children after TCRalphabeta/CD19-depleted allogeneic hematopoietic cell transplantation. Broader findings and caveats from the paper: In some patients, the high TCRbeta diversity seen at day 60 was put down to recipient T cells and intrathymic progenitors that had survived conditioning. Over the following months the frequencies of hyperexpanded clones went down, and after one year T-cell counts and TCRbeta diversity were mostly credited to newly produced T cells. The apparently early alphabetaT-cell count recovery about two months after transplant was reportedly dependent on only several hundred rapidly expanded clones derived from non-depleted graft cells.

This clonotype was seen at least ten times. Its antigen remains undetermined. No much larger clone is present one base from it, and per-base qualities are unavailable. Library prep was done by PCR. The instrument given in TCRdb is Illumina HiSeq 2500. Molecular barcoding was employed in the preparation of TCR libraries, with unique molecular identifiers being used to normalize TCRbeta repertoire quantification. TCRdb reprocessing: public reads trimmed at Q25 with fastp, clones called with MiXCR, in-frame beta chains kept. Each entry merges the rows of one CDR3 protein and shows their most common DNA and genes. Across this sample there are approximately 300,000 distinct CDR3 sequences, with 6% to 10% seen only once. Clones ranked in the top ten supply about 8.2% of the sample. The treatment or condition label here, explained by the study, means: allogeneic hematopoietic cell transplantation with graft depleted of TCRalphabeta T cells and CD19 B cells. TCRalphabeta/CD19-depleted allogeneic hematopoietic cell grafts were given to the transplant recipients, all of whom were children.

This receptor was taken from a female patient younger than 10 who had a stem cell transplant for Fanconi anemia, so the T cells may come from the graft donor. Sequenced here: peripheral blood, sampled 360 days after TCRalphabeta/CD19-depleted stem cell transplant.

The nucleotide sequence is TGTGCCAGCAGTTCCGGGGGGACGGGAGAGACCCAGTACTTC. Translated, this gives CASSSGGTGETQYF. The sequence links TRBV12-3 or TRBV12-4 to TRBJ2-5; TRBD2 aligns with 7 central bases. For this chain, trimming is 4 bases at the V end and 4 bases at the J end, and the number of junction bases without a gene match is 6. From the cysteine through the phenylalanine, the CDR3 covers 14 amino acids. The DNA shown is the 42-base CDR3, in frame from base 1.